These 21 T cell receptor beta chains came from one sample sequenced in a study of T cells in Graves' hyperthyroidism and ophthalmopathy. The CDR3 regions of TCR beta were amplified from RNA transcripts. Primed by the HTBI set, a first-round RT-PCR was run on the TCR CDR3. TCRdb fed the multiplex PCR reads into MiXCR, producing one record per CDR3 protein. The repertoire has under 300,000 distinct CDR3 sequences, about 25% of them found once; the top ten carry approximately 30%. Sample: blood. Receptors were obtained from a man in his forties with Graves' hyperthyroidism that later progressed to Graves' ophthalmopathy.

This clonotype appeared a few times. The V and J genes are TRBV3-1 and TRBJ2-5; D is unclear. V was cut by 1 base and J by 5 bases, with 11 bases left in between. This CDR3 has 14 residues. CDR1 and CDR2 (germline): LGHDT, YNNKEL (reference sequence). Written as DNA, the CDR3 is TGTGCCAGCAGCCAAGTGGCTACTGAGGAGACCCAGTACTTC. It codes for CASSQVATEETQYF.

V is TRBV30 and J is TRBJ2-5, with D maybe TRBD1 (5 bases). CDR3 length equals 12 residues. Germline V gene sequence: CDR1 GTSNPN, CDR2 SVGIG (reference sequence). The V end lost 3 bases, the J end lost 1 base, and 6 bases lay between the germline ends. The CDR3 sequence is CAWSTGQETQYF. The CDR3 nucleotides read TGTGCCTGGAGCACAGGCCAAGAGACCCAGTACTTC.

This clonotype was seen many times. The chain recombines TRBV7-2 with TRBJ1-1; no definite D call. Per the germline V gene, CDR1 is SGHTA and CDR2 is FQGNSA. V was shortened by 1 base and J by 3 bases, with 9 bases between the two germline ends. This CDR3 has 14 residues. DNA for the CDR3: TGTGCCAGCAGCTTAGGCTTTCGGCACACTGAAGCTTTCTTT. Translated, it gives CASSLGFRHTEAFF.

With respect to this clonotype: Possible read error: a much larger clone is one base away. The rearrangement uses TRBV30 and TRBJ2-3; D not resolved. CDR1 is GTSNPN, CDR2 SVGIG, per germline (reference sequence). This CDR3 contains 12 residues. The CDR3 nucleotides are TGTGCCCGGAGTGCAAGAGGAGATACGCAGTATTTT. Residues: CARSARGDTQYF. Full variable domain (missing parts from reference TRBV30 and TRBJ2-3): SQTIHQWPATLVQPVGSPLSLECTVEGTSNPNLYWYRQAAGRGLQLLFYSVGIGQISSEVPQNLSASRPQDRQFILSSKKLLLSDSGFYLCARSARGDTQYFGPGTRLTVL.

This clonotype has ten or more counts. The chain has TRBV19 and TRBJ1-1; no clear D. Trimming removed 5 bases from V and 0 bases from J, with 7 bases in between. Germline assignment: CDR1 LNHDA and CDR2 SQIVND (reference sequence). This CDR3 region has 13 residues. The CDR3, as DNA: TGTGCCAGTAGTCAGACGTTGAACACTGAAGCTTTCTTT. Its protein is CASSQTLNTEAFF.

This clonotype was seen repeatedly, ten times or more. The chain combines TRBV19 with TRBJ2-2; tentative D call: TRBD1 (5 bases). This CDR3 is built from 14 residues. Per germline, CDR1 LNHDA and CDR2 SQIVND (reference sequence). Deletions cut 7 bases from V and 2 bases from J, with 11 bases between. DNA for the CDR3: TGTGCCAGTAAGCGACAGAGAAACACCGGGGAGCTGTTTTTT. Amino acids: CASKRQRNTGELFF. Full variable domain (remainder filled in from reference TRBV19 and TRBJ2-2): DGGITQSPKYLFRKEGQNVTLSCEQNLNHDAMYWYRQDPGQGLRLIYYSQIVNDFQKGDIAEGYSVSREKKESFPLTVTSAQKNPTAFYLCASKRQRNTGELFFGEGSRLTVL.

This clonotype appeared many times. The rearrangement links TRBV2 to TRBJ1-1, with 7 bases matching TRBD1. Germline CDR1 is SNHLY and CDR2 is FYNNEI. The CDR3 runs to 15 residues. Germline trimming cut 4 bases from V and 2 bases from J; bases unmatched to any gene: 7. The DNA of the CDR3 is TGTGCCAGCAGTGTGGGCAGGGGGATAAACACTGAAGCTTTCTTT. Its protein is CASSVGRGINTEAFF.

This clonotype has a count of ten or more. This chain connects TRBV10-3 to TRBJ1-2, with D unclear. The germline V gene encodes CDR1 ENHRY and CDR2 SYGVKD. This CDR3 has 15 residues. V lost 0 bases to trimming and J lost 6 bases, with 14 bases between them. DNA of the CDR3: TGTGCCATCAGTGAGTCGACTGGCAGGAGAAATGGCTACACCTTC. This encodes CAISESTGRRNGYTF.

Many counts were recorded for this clonotype. The chain joins TRBV2 to TRBJ2-5; a weak D match, TRBD1 (6 bases). The CDR3 has 11 amino acids. The germline V gene encodes CDR1 SNHLY and CDR2 FYNNEI. The V and J ends lost 8 bases and 5 bases respectively, with 9 bases between them. This CDR3 is CASAQGETQYF. CDR3 DNA sequence: TGTGCCAGCGCGCAGGGGGAGACCCAGTACTTC.

In this sample, this clonotype turned up many times. The rearrangement uses TRBV20-1 and TRBJ2-5; TRBD2 agrees at 13 bases. CDR3 length: 17 amino acids. Germline V gene lookup returns CDR1 DFQATT and CDR2 SNEGSKA (reference sequence). V shed 0 bases, J shed 7 bases, and the junction held 11 bases outside the gene matches. As DNA, the CDR3 is TGCAGTGCTAGAGATTTACTAGCGGGAGGGCCAGTTGGGACCCAGTACTTC. Protein: CSARDLLAGGPVGTQYF.

This clonotype occurred a few times. The chain links TRBV12-3 or TRBV12-4 to TRBJ2-5; perhaps TRBD1 as D (6 bases). V was trimmed by 2 bases and J by 3 bases, leaving 16 bases between them. There are 16 residues in the CDR3. This CDR3 reads CASSLRDIPLKETQYF. The CDR3 region has the DNA TGTGCCAGCAGTTTAAGGGACATTCCATTAAAAGAGACCCAGTACTTC.

The chain couples TRBV27 to TRBJ1-5; D perhaps matches TRBD1 (6 bases). The CDR3 extends over 15 amino acids. CDR1 MNHEY and CDR2 SMNVEV come from the germline V gene (reference sequence). V was trimmed by 5 bases and J by 5 bases, leaving 16 bases between them. Written as DNA, the CDR3 is TGTGCCAGCAGTCGGGCGGGGGCTGGGGATCAGCCCCAGCATTTT. Encoded protein: CASSRAGAGDQPQHF.

This clonotype was counted many times. The CDR3 DNA is TGTGCCAGCAGCCCCCCGGAGGGCAGGGCGGGGGGCGAGCAGTACTTC. Translating gives CASSPPEGRAGGEQYF. This rearrangement joins TRBV28 to TRBJ2-7, with 8 bases fitting TRBD2. The CDR3 spans 16 residues. Trimming took 6 bases from V and 6 from J; bases not matched to a gene: 16. CDR1 is MDHEN and CDR2 is SYDVKM in the germline V gene. Looking up the rest from reference TRBV28 and TRBJ2-7 gives the full variable domain: DVKVTQSSRYLVKRTGEKVFLECVQDMDHENMFWYRQDPGLGLRLIYFSYDVKMKEKGDIPEGYSVSREKKERFSLILESASTNQTSMYLCASSPPEGRAGGEQYFGPGTRLTVT.

Many counts were recorded for this clonotype. The gene calls are TRBV30 and TRBJ2-6, with D possibly TRBD2 on 6 matching bases. Trimming pared 4 bases from V and 3 bases from J, leaving 22 bases between. The germline V gene encodes CDR1 GTSNPN and CDR2 SVGIG (reference sequence). This CDR3 contains 18 residues. CDR3 DNA sequence: TGTGCCTGGAAGATCGGGGGAGGTCTTCCGCGTGGGGCCAACGTCCTGACTTTC. Residues: CAWKIGGGLPRGANVLTF.

This clonotype has at least ten counts. The chain is built from TRBV14 and TRBJ2-2, with D tentatively TRBD1 (5 bases). Between the trimmed V and J ends, which lost 0 bases and 4 bases, there was a span of 15 bases. Germline loops: CDR1 SGHDN, CDR2 FVKESK. There are 17 residues in the CDR3. CDR3 DNA sequence: TGTGCCAGCAGCCAAGATCGACAGTTTAGAACCACCGGGGAGCTGTTTTTT. Amino acids: CASSQDRQFRTTGELFF.

At least ten counts were recorded for this clonotype. This chain joins TRBV6-1 and TRBJ1-1; D uncertain. Trimming took off 5 bases at V and 3 bases at J, with 10 bases between the two ends. The length of the CDR3 is 13 residues. The germline gives CDR1 MNHNS, CDR2 SASEGT. The CDR3 protein is CASSKYRDTEAFF. CDR3 nucleotides: TGTGCCAGCAGTAAGTATAGAGACACTGAAGCTTTCTTT.

The chain couples TRBV11-2 to TRBJ2-6; 9 positions match TRBD1. Germline V gene data show CDR1 as SGHAT and CDR2 as FQNNGV. V lost 9 bases and J lost 3; bases outside the gene matches: 12. The CDR3 sequence is 17 residues long. The CDR3 DNA follows: TGTGCCAGAGGGGGGGACAGGGCCTTTTTTGGGGCCAACGTCCTGACTTTC. Its protein product is CARGGDRAFFGANVLTF. The full variable domain, rest sourced from reference TRBV11-2 and TRBJ2-6, is EAGVAQSPRYKIIEKRQSVAFWCNPISGHATLYWYQQILGQGPKLLIQFQNNGVVDDSQLPKDRFSAERLKGVDSTLKIQPAKLEDSAVYLCARGGDRAFFGANVLTFGAGSRLTVL.

The rearrangement uses TRBV6-1 and TRBJ1-1, with 7 nucleotides matching TRBD1. V lost 6 bases, J lost 2 bases, and 6 bases stayed unmatched. CDR1 is MNHNS, CDR2 SASEGT, per germline. The CDR3 is 14 residues long. This chain's CDR3 is CASRRTGYNTEAFF. CDR3 bases: TGTGCCAGCAGGAGGACAGGATACAACACTGAAGCTTTCTTT.

This clonotype was counted at least ten times. This rearrangement joins TRBV12-3 or TRBV12-4 to TRBJ1-2; TRBD1 matches at 7 bases. V was clipped by 6 bases and J by 5 bases; unmatched bases: 6. This CDR3 region has 13 residues. The CDR3: CASSLGQRYGYTF. CDR3 nucleotide sequence: TGTGCCAGCAGCTTGGGACAGAGATATGGCTACACCTTC.

A few counts support this clonotype. V is TRBV28 and J is TRBJ2-5, with TRBD2 matching 7 bases. Germline-derived CDR1 and CDR2 are MDHEN and SYDVKM. The CDR3 runs 13 residues. Losses at the gene ends were 5 bases for V and 4 bases for J; bases not matched to a gene: 4. The CDR3 reads CASSEAGPETQYF. The CDR3 region has the DNA TGTGCCAGCAGTGAAGCGGGACCAGAGACCCAGTACTTC.

This clonotype was seen a handful of times. Being one base from a much bigger clone, this may be a read error. The chain employs TRBV2 and TRBJ1-5, with 12 bases identical to TRBD1. V lost 7 bases and J lost 6; bases outside the gene matches: 13. Germline CDR1 is SNHLY and CDR2 is FYNNEI. CDR3 length: 17 residues. Here the CDR3 reads CASTGTGGGVGSQPQHF. The CDR3 DNA sequence: TGTGCCAGCACCGGGACAGGGGGCGGAGTAGGCAGTCAGCCCCAGCATTTT.